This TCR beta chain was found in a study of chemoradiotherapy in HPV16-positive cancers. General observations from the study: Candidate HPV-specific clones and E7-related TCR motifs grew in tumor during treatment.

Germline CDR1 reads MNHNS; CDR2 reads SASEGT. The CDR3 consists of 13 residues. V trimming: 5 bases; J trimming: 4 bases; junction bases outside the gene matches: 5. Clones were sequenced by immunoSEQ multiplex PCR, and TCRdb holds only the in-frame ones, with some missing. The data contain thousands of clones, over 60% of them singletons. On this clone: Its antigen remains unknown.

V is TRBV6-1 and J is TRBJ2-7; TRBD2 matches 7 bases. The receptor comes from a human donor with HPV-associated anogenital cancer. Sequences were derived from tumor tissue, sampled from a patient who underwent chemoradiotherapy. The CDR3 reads CASSLASGYEQYF. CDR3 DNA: TGTGCCAGCAGTCTGGCTAGCGGATACGAGCAGTACTTC.